This record concerns one T cell receptor beta chain sequence. The sample comes from a study of blood T cell repertoires in COVID-19. Assay used: immunoSEQ multiplex PCR; TCRdb lists only in-frame clones, some missing. This sample carries 150,000 to 160,000 clones, about four fifths of them seen once, and the ten largest clones take less than 30%. The sequence was obtained from an older woman with acute or convalescent COVID-19. Sequenced sample: peripheral blood.

For the CDR3, the DNA is TGCAGCGTTGAGGAGGACTTGCGCTACACCTTC. The encoded protein is CSVEEDLRYTF. This chain links TRBV29-1 with TRBJ1-2; D uncertain. V dropped 3 bases and J dropped 9 bases, with 11 bases sitting between them. Germline CDR1 is SQVTM and CDR2 is ANQGSEA. The CDR3 is 11 amino acids.